This record concerns one T cell receptor beta chain sequence. Its antigen is not known. The data belong to a study of cytomegalovirus exposure and HLA in healthy donors. Study-wide findings and caveats: A few CMV-associated chains proved CMV antigen-specific in vitro. According to a later analysis, donors in an Asian-associated ancestry cluster reportedly had fewer N-insertions than the roughly 640-donor mean. Later genetic work tied a missense DCLRE1C variant to beta-chain V and J trimming.

A multiplex PCR was run with 60 Vbeta primers and 13 Jbeta primers. Sequencing was performed with immunoSEQ multiplex PCR; in TCRdb, only in-frame clones are kept and a portion is missing. This sample contains 150,000 to 200,000 clones. Germline CDR1 and CDR2: DFQATT and SNEGSKA (reference sequence). The CDR3 consists of 11 residues. This clonotype was obtained from a woman aged 18 to 35 in good health and CMV-seropositive. The sequencing input was PBMCs. The genes are TRBV20-1 and TRBJ2-3; 7 bases map to TRBD2. CDR3: CRAGDADTQYF. The CDR3, as DNA: TGCAGGGCGGGAGACGCAGATACGCAGTATTTT.